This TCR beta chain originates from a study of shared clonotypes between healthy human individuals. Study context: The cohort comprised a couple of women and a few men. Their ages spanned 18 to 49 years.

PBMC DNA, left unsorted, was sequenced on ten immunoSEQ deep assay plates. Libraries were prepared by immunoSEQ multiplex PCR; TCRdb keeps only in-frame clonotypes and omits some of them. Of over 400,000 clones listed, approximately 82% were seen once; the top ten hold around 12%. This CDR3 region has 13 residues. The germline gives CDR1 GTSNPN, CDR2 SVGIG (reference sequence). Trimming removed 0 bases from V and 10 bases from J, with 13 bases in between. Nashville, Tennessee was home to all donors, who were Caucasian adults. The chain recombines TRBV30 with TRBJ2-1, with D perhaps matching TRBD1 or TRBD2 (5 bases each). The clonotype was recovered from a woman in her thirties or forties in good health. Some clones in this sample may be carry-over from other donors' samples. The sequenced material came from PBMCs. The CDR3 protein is CAWSVSGRREQFF. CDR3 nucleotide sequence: TGTGCCTGGAGTGTTTCAGGGAGACGGGAGCAGTTCTTC.